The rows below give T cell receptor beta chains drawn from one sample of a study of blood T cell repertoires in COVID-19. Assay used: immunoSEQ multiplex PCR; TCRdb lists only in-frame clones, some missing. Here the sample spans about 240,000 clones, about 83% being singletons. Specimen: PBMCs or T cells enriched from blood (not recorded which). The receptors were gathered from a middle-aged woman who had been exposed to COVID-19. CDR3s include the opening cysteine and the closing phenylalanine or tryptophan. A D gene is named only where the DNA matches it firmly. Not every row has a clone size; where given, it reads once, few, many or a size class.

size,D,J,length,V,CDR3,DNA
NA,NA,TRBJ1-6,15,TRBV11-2,CASSSIGKPNSPLHF,TGTGCCAGCAGCTCCATCGGGAAACCTAATTCACCCCTCCACTTT
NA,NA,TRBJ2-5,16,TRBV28,CASTLGARQYQETQYF,TGTGCCAGCACCCTAGGGGCCCGACAGTACCAAGAGACCCAGTACTTC
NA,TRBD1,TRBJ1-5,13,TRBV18,CASSGTDDQPQHF,TGTGCCAGCTCCGGGACAGATGATCAGCCCCAGCATTTT
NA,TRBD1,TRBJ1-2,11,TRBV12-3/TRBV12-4,CASSPGGGYTF,TGTGCCAGCAGCCCAGGGGGTGGCTACACCTTC
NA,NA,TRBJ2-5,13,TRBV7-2,CASSPLFQETQYF,TGTGCCAGCAGCCCCCTCTTCCAAGAGACCCAGTACTTC
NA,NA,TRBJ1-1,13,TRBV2,CASSDRPYQGAFF,TGTGCCAGCAGTGATAGGCCATACCAGGGGGCTTTCTTT
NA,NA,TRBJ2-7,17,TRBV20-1,CSASESPSGLGGREQYF,TGCAGTGCTAGTGAGAGTCCTAGCGGCCTGGGGGGCCGCGAGCAGTACTTC
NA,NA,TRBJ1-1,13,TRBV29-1,CSVIPRGDPEAFF,TGCAGCGTCATCCCTCGGGGGGACCCTGAAGCTTTCTTT
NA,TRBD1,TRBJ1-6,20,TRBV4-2,CASSLGGTGDFRWRNSPLHF,TGTGCCAGCAGCCTGGGCGGGACAGGGGACTTCCGGTGGCGGAATTCACCCCTCCACTTT
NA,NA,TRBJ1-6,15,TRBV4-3,CASSRGGSEASPLHF,TGCGCCAGCAGCCGGGGGGGCAGCGAAGCTTCACCCCTCCACTTT
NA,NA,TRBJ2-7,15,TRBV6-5,CASSYSYQINYEQYF,TGTGCCAGCAGTTACTCGTACCAGATAAACTACGAGCAGTACTTC
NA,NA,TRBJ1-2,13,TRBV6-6,CASSYSGQVGYTF,TGTGCCAGCAGTTACTCGGGGCAAGTGGGCTACACCTTC
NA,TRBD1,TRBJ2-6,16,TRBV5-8,CASSWDRPSGANVLTF,TGTGCCAGCAGCTGGGACAGGCCCTCTGGGGCCAACGTCCTGACTTTC
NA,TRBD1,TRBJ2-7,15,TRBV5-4,CASSLAGTGVNEQYF,TGTGCCAGCAGCTTGGCCGGGACAGGGGTCAACGAGCAGTACTTC
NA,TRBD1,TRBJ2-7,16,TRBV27,CASSIDPGGSVYEQYF,TGTGCCAGCAGTATAGACCCAGGGGGTTCGGTCTACGAGCAGTACTTC
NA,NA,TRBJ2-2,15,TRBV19,CASSIGQPNTGELFF,TGTGCCAGTAGTATAGGACAGCCGAACACCGGGGAGCTGTTTTTT
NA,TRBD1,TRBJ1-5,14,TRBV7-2,CASSFWDSMGTQHF,TGTGCCAGCAGCTTCTGGGACAGTATGGGGACCCAGCATTTT
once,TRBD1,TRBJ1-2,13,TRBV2,CASRETGEDGYTF,TGTGCCAGCAGGGAGACAGGGGAGGACGGCTACACCTTC
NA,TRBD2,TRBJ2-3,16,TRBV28,CASSFLSGGDTDTQYF,TGTGCCAGCAGTTTTCTCAGCGGGGGGGACACAGATACGCAGTATTTT
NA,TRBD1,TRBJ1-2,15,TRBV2,CASSLTRQGLYGYTF,TGTGCCAGCAGTTTGACCCGACAGGGACTCTATGGCTACACCTTC
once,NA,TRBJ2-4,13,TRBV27,CASSSGDKNIQYF,TGTGCCAGCAGTTCAGGGGACAAAAACATTCAGTACTTC
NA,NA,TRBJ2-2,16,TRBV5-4,CASSPGTAANTGELFF,TGTGCCAGCAGCCCGGGGACTGCTGCGAACACCGGGGAGCTGTTTTTT
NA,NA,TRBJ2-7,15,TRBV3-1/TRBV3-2,CASSQAPGSTYEQYF,TGTGCCAGCAGCCAAGCCCCGGGGTCCACCTACGAGCAGTACTTC
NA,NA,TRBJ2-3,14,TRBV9,CASSVGDTTDTQYF,TGTGCCAGCAGCGTAGGGGACACAACAGATACGCAGTATTTT
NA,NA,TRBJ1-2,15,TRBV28,CASSFSGGTNYGYTF,TGTGCCAGCAGTTTTTCTGGGGGGACTAACTATGGCTACACCTTC
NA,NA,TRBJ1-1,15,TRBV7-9,CASSPRQALGTEAFF,TGTGCCAGCAGCCCCCGACAGGCTCTCGGTACTGAAGCTTTCTTT
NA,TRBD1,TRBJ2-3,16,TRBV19,CASSGRGQQSSDTQYF,TGTGCCAGTAGTGGTAGGGGACAGCAATCTTCGGATACGCAGTATTTT
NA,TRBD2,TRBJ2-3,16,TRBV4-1,CASSQLAGITTDTQYF,TGCGCCAGCAGCCAACTAGCGGGGATAACCACAGATACGCAGTATTTT
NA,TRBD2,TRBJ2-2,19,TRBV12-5,CASGLVGLAGGTNTGELFF,TGTGCTAGTGGTTTGGTAGGCCTAGCGGGGGGAACGAACACCGGGGAGCTGTTTTTT
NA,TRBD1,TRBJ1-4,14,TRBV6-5,CASSSAQGDEKLFF,TGTGCCAGCAGTTCTGCACAGGGGGATGAAAAACTGTTTTTT
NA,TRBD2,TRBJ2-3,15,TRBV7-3,CASSARLAGTDTQYF,TGTGCCAGCAGCGCCCGACTAGCGGGCACAGATACGCAGTATTTT
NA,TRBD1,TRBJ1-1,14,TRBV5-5,CASSLVHRGGEAFF,TGTGCCAGCAGCTTGGTCCACAGGGGCGGTGAAGCTTTCTTT
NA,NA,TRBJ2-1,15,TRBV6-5,CASSRTPRVVNEQFF,TGTGCCAGCAGTCGGACTCCCCGGGTGGTGAATGAGCAGTTCTTC
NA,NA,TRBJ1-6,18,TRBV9,CASSPTRDTSSYNSPLHF,TGTGCCAGCAGCCCAACCCGGGACACGAGCTCCTATAATTCACCCCTCCACTTT
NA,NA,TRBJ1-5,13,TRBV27,CASSLRGGQPQHF,TGTGCCAGCAGTTTAAGGGGTGGTCAGCCCCAGCATTTT
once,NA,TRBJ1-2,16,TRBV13,CASSLGGRGRGYGYTF,TGTGCCAGCAGCTTAGGCGGCAGGGGAAGGGGCTATGGCTACACCTTC
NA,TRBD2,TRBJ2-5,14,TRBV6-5,CASSYVGGQETQYF,TGTGCCAGCAGTTACGTCGGGGGGCAAGAGACCCAGTACTTC
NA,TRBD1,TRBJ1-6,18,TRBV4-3,CASSHIGGQGRVNSPLHF,TGCGCCAGCAGCCACATAGGAGGACAGGGGAGGGTTAATTCACCCCTCCACTTT
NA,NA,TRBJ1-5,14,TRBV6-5,CASSKRTGDQPQHF,TGTGCCAGCAGTAAACGTACAGGAGATCAGCCCCAGCATTTT
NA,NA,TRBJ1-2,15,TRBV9,CASSGILSGTYGYTF,TGTGCCAGCAGCGGCATACTATCCGGGACTTATGGCTACACCTTC
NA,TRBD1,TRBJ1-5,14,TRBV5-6,CASSGGTGNQPQHF,TGTGCCAGCAGCGGCGGGACAGGCAATCAGCCCCAGCATTTT
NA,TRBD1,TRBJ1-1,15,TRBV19,CASRNPTGGNTEAFF,TGTGCCAGTAGGAACCCCACAGGGGGGAACACTGAAGCTTTCTTT
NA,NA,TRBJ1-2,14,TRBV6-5,CASSYSTANYGYTF,TGTGCCAGCAGCTATTCGACAGCCAACTATGGCTACACCTTC
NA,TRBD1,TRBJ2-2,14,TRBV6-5,CASRDRANTGELFF,TGTGCCAGCCGGGACAGGGCGAACACCGGGGAGCTGTTTTTT
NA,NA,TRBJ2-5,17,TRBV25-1,CASSDPPGQGGPETQYF,TGTGCCAGCAGTGACCCACCCGGACAGGGAGGGCCAGAGACCCAGTACTTC
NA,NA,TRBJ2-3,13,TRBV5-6,CASSLRFTDTQYF,TGTGCCAGCAGCCTGAGATTTACAGATACGCAGTATTTT
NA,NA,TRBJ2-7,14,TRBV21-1,CASSKLVWQIKKYF,TGTGCCAGCAGCAAACTTGTTTGGCAAATAAAAAAGTACTTC
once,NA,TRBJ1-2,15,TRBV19,CASSIGVPASGGYTF,TGTGCCAGTAGTATAGGGGTTCCGGCAAGCGGTGGCTACACCTTC
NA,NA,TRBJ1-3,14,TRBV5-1,CASSFGREGNTIYF,TGCGCCAGCAGCTTCGGCAGGGAAGGAAACACCATATATTTT
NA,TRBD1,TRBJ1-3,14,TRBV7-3,CASSEGGQLNTIYF,TGTGCCAGCAGCGAAGGGGGACAGCTAAACACCATATATTTT
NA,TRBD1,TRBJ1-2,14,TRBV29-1,CSVESGQGVSGYTF,TGCAGCGTGGAGTCGGGACAGGGAGTGAGTGGCTACACCTTC
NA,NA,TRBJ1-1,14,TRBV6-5,CASSRQTLNTEAFF,TGTGCCAGCAGTCGACAGACCCTGAACACTGAAGCTTTCTTT
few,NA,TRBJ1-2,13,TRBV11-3,CASSLASGYGYTF,TGTGCCAGCAGCTTAGCCTCAGGGTATGGCTACACCTTC
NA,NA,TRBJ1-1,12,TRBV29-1,CSVQRGYSEAFF,TGCAGCGTTCAACGGGGTTACTCTGAAGCTTTCTTT
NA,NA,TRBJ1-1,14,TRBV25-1,CASSPAGENTEAFF,TGTGCCAGCTCCCCCGCGGGGGAGAACACTGAAGCTTTCTTT
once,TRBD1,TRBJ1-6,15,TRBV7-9,CASSSTGTDRSPLHF,TGTGCCAGCAGCTCCACCGGGACAGATCGGTCACCCCTCCACTTT
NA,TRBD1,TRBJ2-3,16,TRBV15,CATSTRDRGSEDTQYF,TGTGCCACCAGCACGCGGGACAGGGGGAGTGAAGATACGCAGTATTTT